This is a list of T cell receptor beta chains from one sample in a study of Tregs in tolerant kidney transplant recipients. The data were produced by immunoSEQ multiplex PCR, yet TCRdb's version contains in-frame clones alone and is incomplete. The table includes under 100,000 clones, approximately 94% detected once. Sequencing was done on a sample of CD8+ T cells from blood. The receptors come from a human donor in good health. The CDR3 runs from the conserved cysteine through the conserved F or W. The D gene is left open where the match is weak. Clone size is not always given. Where it is, it says once, few, many or a class for expanded clones.

v_call: TRBV4-1
j_call: TRBJ1-6
clone_size: .
d_call: TRBD1
cdr3_nt: TGCGCCAGCAGCCGGACAGGGGGCCTGGATTCACCCCTCCACTTT
cdr3_aa: CASSRTGGLDSPLHF

v_call: TRBV9
j_call: TRBJ2-5
clone_size: .
d_call: TRBD2
cdr3_nt: TGTGCCAGCAGCGTAGGGGTAGCGGGGGCGACCCCGGAGACCCAGTACTTC
cdr3_aa: CASSVGVAGATPETQYF

v_call: TRBV29-1
j_call: TRBJ2-7
clone_size: .
d_call: .
cdr3_nt: TGCAGCGTTCTGGTGCGGGATTCCTACGAGCAGTACTTC
cdr3_aa: CSVLVRDSYEQYF

v_call: TRBV2
j_call: TRBJ2-5
clone_size: once
d_call: .
cdr3_nt: TGTGCCAGCATGAGGGATGAAGACCAAGAGACCCAGTACTTC
cdr3_aa: CASMRDEDQETQYF

v_call: TRBV2
j_call: TRBJ1-1
clone_size: .
d_call: .
cdr3_nt: TGTGCCAGCAGTGTGGTCAGGACCCCCACTGAAGCTTTCTTT
cdr3_aa: CASSVVRTPTEAFF

v_call: TRBV6-1
j_call: TRBJ1-1
clone_size: once
d_call: TRBD1
cdr3_nt: TGTGCCAGCAGTGAGACAGGGGAACGGAACACTGAAGCTTTCTTT
cdr3_aa: CASSETGERNTEAFF

v_call: TRBV27
j_call: TRBJ2-7
clone_size: once
d_call: TRBD1
cdr3_nt: TGTGCCAGCAGTTTATCTACCGGGACAGGCTACGAGCAGTACTTC
cdr3_aa: CASSLSTGTGYEQYF

v_call: TRBV19
j_call: TRBJ2-7
clone_size: .
d_call: .
cdr3_nt: TGTGCCACCTCAGGGGTGGAGGGGCTCTCCTACGAGCAGTACTTC
cdr3_aa: CATSGVEGLSYEQYF

v_call: TRBV27
j_call: TRBJ2-7
clone_size: .
d_call: TRBD1
cdr3_nt: TGTGCCAGCAGTTTAAGGGACAGTGTTCACGAGCAGTACTTC
cdr3_aa: CASSLRDSVHEQYF

v_call: TRBV4-2
j_call: TRBJ1-4
clone_size: .
d_call: TRBD1
cdr3_nt: TGTGCCAGCAGCCAAGAGGGCGGGGGGACAGGGAATGAAAAACTGTTTTTT
cdr3_aa: CASSQEGGGTGNEKLFF

v_call: TRBV5-4
j_call: TRBJ1-2
clone_size: .
d_call: TRBD1
cdr3_nt: TGTGCCAGCAGCCAGACAGGGAACTATGGCTACACCTTC
cdr3_aa: CASSQTGNYGYTF

v_call: TRBV29-1
j_call: TRBJ1-2
clone_size: .
d_call: .
cdr3_nt: TGCAGCGTTGAGACCGATTATGGCTACACCTTC
cdr3_aa: CSVETDYGYTF

v_call: TRBV2
j_call: TRBJ2-1
clone_size: .
d_call: TRBD1
cdr3_nt: TGTGCCAGCAGTGAAGCGCATGTTACTACAGGGGCCGGCAATGAGCAGTTCTTC
cdr3_aa: CASSEAHVTTGAGNEQFF

v_call: TRBV7-3
j_call: TRBJ2-7
clone_size: .
d_call: .
cdr3_nt: TGTGCCAGCAGCTTCCCCGGGACGACCGGATCCTACGAGCAGTACTTC
cdr3_aa: CASSFPGTTGSYEQYF

v_call: TRBV6-6
j_call: TRBJ2-1
clone_size: .
d_call: TRBD1
cdr3_nt: TGTGCCTCCCGGACAGGGAGCAATGAGCAGTTCTTC
cdr3_aa: CASRTGSNEQFF

v_call: TRBV18
j_call: TRBJ2-5
clone_size: .
d_call: .
cdr3_nt: TGTGCCAGCTCAACGAAGTATTCACCCATTGACCAAGAGACCCAGTACTTC
cdr3_aa: CASSTKYSPIDQETQYF